One sample yielded the 5 T cell receptor beta chains listed below, sequenced in a study of regulatory T cells in long-lasting Graves disease (dated by TCRdb to 2020 to 2023). The library was obtained by multiplex PCR. Sequencing used an Illumina HiSeq 4000. iRepertoire HTBI primers and Arm-PCR amplification of CDR3 regions were used to construct TCR beta libraries. TCRdb applied fastp at Q25 and MiXCR to the public reads, then kept only in-frame beta chains. Entries are consolidated by CDR3 protein sequence, retaining the most common genes and DNA. Present in this sample are under 450,000 distinct CDR3 sequences, about 16% of which were seen just once. The ten largest clones represent about 19% of the sample. The sample's time point label, in plain terms: newly diagnosed GD, antithyroid drugs for less than 3 months. For both TCR sequencing and RNA sequencing, RNA was extracted from PBMCs using TRIzol.

The sample also formed part of further work on T cells in Graves' hyperthyroidism and ophthalmopathy.

The starting material was peripheral blood mononuclear cells (PBMCs), obtained at new diagnosis, from a patient treated with antithyroid drugs. The receptors here all came from a young woman with Graves disease. Donor details come from another sample of the same person, matched by shared clones.

The sample holds many counts of this clonotype. The chain joins TRBV28 to TRBJ2-5, with TRBD2 matching over 8 bases. The V and J ends lost 6 bases and 4 bases, in that order; junction bases with no gene match: 13. This CDR3 has 16 residues. Germline V gene lookup returns CDR1 MDHEN and CDR2 SYDVKM. The CDR3: CASSPVAGNIPETQYF. The CDR3, as DNA: TGTGCCAGCAGCCCAGTAGCGGGGAATATTCCAGAGACCCAGTACTTC.

This clonotype was seen ten or more times. The V call is TRBV11-2, the J call TRBJ2-1; the D is unclear. CDR3 length equals 17 residues. The V end lost 1 base, the J end lost 5 bases, and 18 bases lay between the germline ends. Per the germline V gene, CDR1 is SGHAT and CDR2 is FQNNGV. CDR3 sequence reads: CASSLVPTVGPDNEQFF. CDR3 nucleotide sequence: TGTGCCAGCAGCTTAGTCCCGACCGTGGGCCCAGACAATGAGCAGTTCTTC.

This clonotype has only a few counts. This chain joins TRBV5-8 and TRBJ2-7; D possibly matches TRBD1 or TRBD2 (6 bases each). Trimming pared 2 bases from V and 2 bases from J, leaving 11 bases between. The germline V gene encodes CDR1 SGHTS and CDR2 YDEGEE. The CDR3 contains 14 residues. CDR3 in DNA: TGTGCCAGCAGCTTCGGCGGGGACACCTACGAGCAGTACTTC. Translated: CASSFGGDTYEQYF.

The rearrangement joins TRBV7-8 to TRBJ1-3; D uncertain. The germline CDR1 and CDR2 sequences are SGHVS and FQNEAQ. Between the trimmed V and J ends, which lost 4 bases and 0 bases, there was a span of 10 bases. The CDR3 runs to 15 residues. The CDR3 reads CASSSRVFSGNTIYF. In DNA form, the CDR3 reads TGTGCCAGCAGCTCACGGGTGTTCTCTGGAAACACCATATATTTT.

Many counts were recorded for this clonotype. CDR3 amino acids: CASSVKTANTGELFF. CDR3 sequence (DNA): TGTGCCAGCAGCGTAAAGACAGCGAACACCGGGGAGCTGTTTTTT. This chain joins TRBV2 and TRBJ2-2; TRBD1 is a possible D gene (5 bases). CDR1 is SNHLY and CDR2 is FYNNEI in the germline V gene. V lost 6 bases and J 0 bases, leaving 11 bases between the germline ends. This CDR3 has 15 amino acids.